Following are 22 T cell receptor beta chains from one sample sequenced in a study of early T cells in non-severe SARS-CoV-2 infection (dated by TCRdb to about 2021). The library was built by means of 5' RACE. Sequenced using a NextSeq 500. TCRdb passed the public sequencing reads through fastp at Q25 and MiXCR, retaining productive beta sequences. A single entry per CDR3 protein holds the most common genes and DNA from its merged rows. The sample table holds tens of thousands of distinct CDR3 sequences, of which roughly 6% were seen once. The ten biggest clones cover over 4.5% of the sample. The specimen was whole blood. These receptors originate from an adult who was a healthcare worker with PCR-confirmed SARS-CoV-2 infection or an uninfected control (not recorded which).

This clonotype was found many times. This chain uses TRBV9 with TRBJ2-1; 10 bases are shared with TRBD2. The CDR3 has 16 amino acids. CDR1 and CDR2 from the germline V gene are SGDLS and YYNGEE. Trimming at V came to 6 bases and at J to 7 bases, leaving 13 bases not matched to a gene. In DNA, the CDR3 is TGTGCCAGCACCCGTACTGTTAGCGGGAGGAGGAATGAGCAGTTCTTC. This sequence encodes CASTRTVSGRRNEQFF. Based on the CDR3 plus reference TRBV9 and TRBJ2-1, the full variable domain is DSGVTQTPKHLITATGQRVTLRCSPRSGDLSVYWYQQSLDQGLQFLIQYYNGEERAKGNILERFSAQQFPDLHSELNLSSLELGDSALYFCASTRTVSGRRNEQFFGPGTRLTVL.

This rearrangement joins TRBV10-3 to TRBJ2-3, with 7 bases lining up with TRBD1. The V segment lost 10 bases and the J segment 2 bases; nucleotides outside the gene matches: 12. The germline V gene encodes CDR1 ENHRY and CDR2 SYGVKD. This CDR3 region has 15 residues. The CDR3 DNA is TGTGCCACCAACTCAGGGGACAGCAACACAGATACGCAGTATTTT. Translation: CATNSGDSNTDTQYF.

This clonotype appeared a few times. The chain employs TRBV28 and TRBJ1-1; D is uncertain. Trimming removed 6 bases from V and 6 bases from J, with 11 bases in between. Germline V lookup: CDR1 MDHEN, CDR2 SYDVKM. CDR3 length equals 12 residues. DNA for the CDR3: TGTGCCAGCAGATCCGCGGACGCTGAAGCTTTCTTT. This gives the protein CASRSADAEAFF. Complete variable domain (other parts from reference TRBV28 and TRBJ1-1): DVKVTQSSRYLVKRTGEKVFLECVQDMDHENMFWYRQDPGLGLRLIYFSYDVKMKEKGDIPEGYSVSREKKERFSLILESASTNQTSMYLCASRSADAEAFFGQGTRLTVV.

This clonotype was counted ten times or more. The chain employs TRBV28 and TRBJ1-4; no reliable D call. Germline CDR1 MDHEN, CDR2 SYDVKM. V lost 3 bases and J lost 8, with 19 bases in between. CDR3 length equals 16 residues. Written as DNA, the CDR3 is TGTGCCAGCAGTTTGTCCACCATCGGATCAAACGAAAAACTGTTTTTT. This translates into CASSLSTIGSNEKLFF.

This sequence joins TRBV7-2 and TRBJ2-3; D is uncertain. Looked up from germline, CDR1 is SGHTA and CDR2 is FQGNSA. The CDR3 consists of 13 residues. Deletions cut 3 bases from V and 3 bases from J, with 7 bases between. The CDR3 nucleotides are TGTGCCAGCAGCTTTTCGAGGACAGATACGCAGTATTTT. This codes for CASSFSRTDTQYF.

This chain links TRBV20-1 with TRBJ2-3; either TRBD1 or TRBD2 may supply D (5 bases each). From germline, CDR1 is DFQATT and CDR2 SNEGSKA (reference sequence). The CDR3 consists of 13 residues. V lost 6 bases and J 1 base, leaving 11 bases between the germline ends. CDR3 residues: CSAQLGGTDTQYF. In nucleotides, the CDR3 is TGCAGTGCCCAACTAGGGGGCACAGATACGCAGTATTTT.

The chain couples TRBV2 to TRBJ2-2; no clear D. Germline V gene data show CDR1 as SNHLY and CDR2 as FYNNEI. CDR3 size: 12 residues. Trimming shortened V by 8 bases and J by 7 bases, and 11 bases separated the two germline ends. The CDR3 DNA is TGTGCCAGCGCTTATCACGACGGGGAGCTGTTTTTT. Its protein is CASAYHDGELFF. Variable domain in full (rest from reference TRBV2 and TRBJ2-2): EPEVTQTPSHQVTQMGQEVILRCVPISNHLYFYWYRQILGQKVEFLVSFYNNEISEKSEIFDDQFSVERPDGSNFTLKIRSTKLEDSAMYFCASAYHDGELFFGEGSRLTVL.

The chain carries TRBV6-1 and TRBJ1-4, with TRBD1 identical over 7 bases. V lost 5 bases and J lost 7; bases outside the gene matches: 7. The CDR3 is 14 residues long. The germline gives CDR1 MNHNS, CDR2 SASEGT. The CDR3 nucleotides read TGTGCCAGCAGTCGTACAGGGGTTGGTGAAAAACTGTTTTTT. Residues: CASSRTGVGEKLFF.

CDR3 in amino acids: CASRAGETTDTQYF. CDR3 nucleotides: TGTGCCAGCAGAGCGGGAGAGACGACAGATACGCAGTATTTT. This rearrangement joins TRBV6-2 or TRBV6-3 to TRBJ2-3; 8 bases align to TRBD2. This CDR3 has 14 amino acids. CDR1 MNHEY and CDR2 SVGEGT come from the germline V gene. V was pared by 6 bases and J by 3 bases, with 5 bases of the junction left unmatched.

This clonotype was found many times. The rearrangement links TRBV7-9 to TRBJ1-1, with D hard to call. The V end lost 2 bases, the J end lost 2 bases, and 9 bases lay between the germline ends. Germline CDR1 and CDR2: SEHNR and FQNEAQ (reference sequence). The CDR3 length is 14 residues. The CDR3 DNA is TGTGCCAGCAGCTTACAGAATGGTAACACTGAAGCTTTCTTT. Protein sequence: CASSLQNGNTEAFF.

This clonotype occurred many times. The chain carries TRBV11-2 and TRBJ2-5; D not certain. This CDR3 contains 13 residues. Per germline, CDR1 SGHAT and CDR2 FQNNGV. V dropped 4 bases and J dropped 4 bases, with 10 bases sitting between them. The CDR3 DNA reads TGTGCCAGCAGCTCCCTTTCTACAGAGACCCAGTACTTC. This codes for CASSSLSTETQYF.

The sample holds many counts of this clonotype. The gene calls are TRBV7-6 and TRBJ2-3; D possibly corresponds to TRBD2 (5 bases). The CDR3 loop spans 15 amino acids. The V and J ends lost 4 bases and 2 bases respectively, with 13 bases between them. Germline V gene lookup returns CDR1 SGHVS and CDR2 FNYEAQ. CDR3 DNA sequence: TGTGCCAGCAGCTCTCGTCTAGCCCTCACAGATACGCAGTATTTT. It codes for CASSSRLALTDTQYF.

This clonotype has a count of ten or more. The rearrangement links TRBV9 to TRBJ1-1, with 7 bases identical to TRBD1. V was pared by 3 bases and J by 6 bases, with 11 bases of the junction left unmatched. Germline CDR1 and CDR2: SGDLS and YYNGEE. The CDR3 consists of 15 residues. CDR3 loop: CASSGTGRGSSEAFF. The DNA for the CDR3 is TGTGCCAGCAGCGGGACAGGACGAGGCTCGTCTGAAGCTTTCTTT.

The chain carries TRBV5-1 and TRBJ1-2; 8 positions match TRBD1. Germline V gives CDR1 SGHRS, CDR2 YFSETQ. This CDR3 has 14 residues. After removal of 4 bases from V and 6 bases from J, the junction contained 8 bases not matched to a gene. CDR3 sequence: CASSALQGADGYTF. DNA of the CDR3: TGCGCCAGCAGCGCACTCCAGGGGGCCGATGGCTACACCTTC.

This clonotype appeared many times. The chain is built from TRBV11-2 and TRBJ2-1, with D possibly being TRBD2 (6 bases). The V gene lost 3 bases and the J gene lost 8 bases, with 17 bases spanning the gap. This CDR3 is 15 amino acids long. Germline V lookup: CDR1 SGHAT, CDR2 FQNNGV. The CDR3 reads CASSFPGLRGYEQFF. The CDR3 DNA reads as TGTGCCAGCAGCTTTCCGGGACTCAGAGGGTATGAGCAGTTCTTC.

This clonotype appeared many times. V and J are TRBV18 and TRBJ2-7; 7 bases are shared with TRBD1. Germline CDR1 reads KGHSH; CDR2 reads LQKENI. This CDR3 region has 14 residues. V shed 4 bases, J shed 2 bases, and the junction held 5 bases outside the gene matches. CDR3 bases: TGTGCCAGCTCACGCGGACAGGATCCCTACGAGCAGTACTTC. This gives the protein CASSRGQDPYEQYF.

This clonotype was counted a few times. The chain combines TRBV7-8 with TRBJ2-1; D is uncertain. Germline lookup yields CDR1 SGHVS and CDR2 FQNEAQ. The length of the CDR3 is 16 residues. V was cut by 2 bases and J by 3 bases, with 14 bases left in between. CDR3 residues: CASSLRLSLNYNEQFF. DNA of the CDR3: TGTGCCAGCAGCTTACGGCTGTCTTTGAACTACAATGAGCAGTTCTTC.

Only a few counts were recorded for this clonotype. The chain combines TRBV7-9 with TRBJ2-5; 7 bases agree with TRBD2. With V trimmed by 5 bases and J by 4 bases, 7 bases remained unmatched. The CDR3 consists of 14 residues. Germline values: CDR1 SEHNR, CDR2 FQNEAQ (reference sequence). CDR3 nucleotides: TGTGCCAGCAGCACAAGACTAGCTCGAGAGACCCAGTACTTC. This codes for CASSTRLARETQYF.

This clonotype was seen a handful of times. The chain links TRBV15 to TRBJ1-1; tentatively, D is TRBD1 (6 bases). Looked up from germline, CDR1 is LNHNV and CDR2 is YYDKDF (reference sequence). The length of the CDR3 is 12 residues. The germline V and J ends were trimmed by 11 bases and 7 bases, with 17 bases remaining between them. This CDR3 reads CAGPGHTFEAFF. CDR3 in DNA: TGTGCCGGACCGGGACATACTTTTGAAGCTTTCTTT.

This chain links TRBV7-6 with TRBJ2-1; D is ambiguous. The V and J ends lost 3 bases and 6 bases respectively, with 12 bases between them. CDR1 SGHVS and CDR2 FNYEAQ come from the germline V gene. This CDR3 spans 14 amino acids. The CDR3 region is CASSFSASGNEQFF. In nucleotides, the CDR3 is TGTGCCAGCAGCTTCTCTGCGTCTGGCAATGAGCAGTTCTTC.

This clonotype was detected only a few times. The chain recombines TRBV9 with TRBJ2-1, with D possibly TRBD2 on 5 matching bases. This CDR3 is built from 16 residues. CDR1 is SGDLS and CDR2 is YYNGEE in the germline V gene. V lost 2 bases and J 4 bases, leaving 16 bases between the germline ends. The CDR3, as DNA: TGTGCCAGCAGCGTCTGTGAGCGGAGCCAATACAATGAGCAGTTCTTC. Its translation is CASSVCERSQYNEQFF.

The chain recombines TRBV20-1 with TRBJ2-3; TRBD2 matches at 7 bases. This CDR3 has 15 residues. The V and J ends lost 5 bases and 2 bases, in that order; junction bases with no gene match: 10. Germline V gives CDR1 DFQATT, CDR2 SNEGSKA (reference sequence). The CDR3 region is CSAPDSGQNTDTQYF. CDR3 nucleotides: TGCAGTGCTCCAGATAGCGGGCAAAACACAGATACGCAGTATTTT.